These T cell receptor beta chains were read from a single sample in a study of CD8+CD57+ T cells in acquired aplastic anemia. TCRdb reprocessed the reads with MiXCR, giving one entry per CDR3 protein. In the table there are 120,000 or so distinct CDR3 sequences, approximately 40% of which are singletons. Sequenced: sorted CD4+, CD8+, or CD8+CD57+ T cells (not recorded which) from PBMCs. These receptors originate from a human donor with aplastic anemia. The CDR3 runs from the conserved cysteine through the conserved F or W.

J gene,V gene,CDR3 protein
TRBJ2-5,TRBV19,CASSPGTSGSETQYF
TRBJ1-1,TRBV29-1,CSVQANLNTEAFF
TRBJ2-7,TRBV6-1,CASSEKREQYF
TRBJ1-2,TRBV19,CASSPRDREVYGYTF
TRBJ2-3,TRBV24-1,CASGTSTDTQYF
TRBJ2-7,TRBV12-3/TRBV12-4,CASSLGLDIAYEQYF
TRBJ2-6,TRBV4-3,CASSRGSSGANVLTF
TRBJ2-3,TRBV9,CASSVSSTDTQYF
TRBJ2-3,TRBV11-2,CASSSAGTYTDTQYF
TRBJ1-4,TRBV5-6,CASSLRGWATNEKLFF
TRBJ1-1,TRBV18,CASSLTGEHTEAFF
TRBJ1-6,TRBV7-2,CASSLRPTGPSPLHF
TRBJ2-5,TRBV11-3,CASSLGVGTQYF
TRBJ1-4,TRBV12-3/TRBV12-4,CASSLQEEKLFF
TRBJ1-4,TRBV20-1,CSARDPVGGEKLFF
TRBJ1-1,TRBV12-3/TRBV12-4,CASSHEGSEAFF
TRBJ1-1,TRBV7-3,CASSPTRAGITEAFF
TRBJ2-3,TRBV5-1,CASSLDRGFADTQYF
TRBJ2-7,TRBV24-1,CATSDVLIGRIYEQYF
TRBJ1-5,TRBV2,CASRQEGNQPQHF
TRBJ2-3,TRBV20-1,CSASPSGSTDTQYF
TRBJ1-1,TRBV7-9,CASSPRVGNTEAFF
TRBJ1-1,TRBV2,CASSEDRDQSEAFF
TRBJ1-5,TRBV4-1,CASSQVYRVVSNQPQHF
TRBJ2-7,TRBV7-9,CASSLAGAYEQYF
TRBJ2-1,TRBV10-1,CASSEPFSRPSYNEQFF
TRBJ2-3,TRBV6-5,CASSYIGGPDTQYF
TRBJ1-5,TRBV7-2,CASSPGGGPTSNQPQHF
TRBJ2-1,TRBV20-1,CSARVYSYNEQFF
TRBJ1-5,TRBV5-5,CASSLQDLSNQPQHF
TRBJ1-1,TRBV12-3/TRBV12-4,CASSLTGPKRVEAFF
TRBJ2-3,TRBV29-1,CSVIDRGSTDTQYF
TRBJ1-6,TRBV9,CARNRDNSPLHF
TRBJ2-1,TRBV29-1,CSVSAGGPAEQFF
TRBJ2-4,TRBV7-9,CASSPATGFNIQYF
TRBJ2-5,TRBV7-7,CASSLGHPPQETQYF
TRBJ2-5,TRBV20-1,CSRLGPRTSGLRPQETQYF
TRBJ2-7,TRBV20-1,CSAETPRDRSGEQYF
TRBJ2-3,TRBV3-1,CASSSSSDTQYF
TRBJ1-2,TRBV4-3,CASSQDGQGFFYGCTF
TRBJ1-1,TRBV19,CASSNSGGWNTEAFF
TRBJ1-2,TRBV7-9,CASTLGTGPHGYTF
TRBJ2-3,TRBV25-1,CASRGGEGTDTQYF
TRBJ1-1,TRBV7-9,CASSIQQGTNTEAFF
TRBJ1-4,TRBV9,CASSVIGDNNEKLFF
TRBJ2-3,TRBV24-1,CATSDKRGTADTQYF
TRBJ2-7,TRBV13,CASGQGGFGAEQYF
TRBJ2-2,TRBV7-3,CASSPWTSGANTGELFF
TRBJ2-5,TRBV29-1,CSVGFPETQYF
TRBJ1-6,TRBV19,CASSIVGTANSPLHF
TRBJ2-5,TRBV11-2,CASSLDRGQGKTQYF
TRBJ2-5,TRBV15,CATSRDWGLDETQYF
TRBJ2-6,TRBV20-1,CSARETGVSGANVLTF